Listed below are T cell receptor beta chains from one sample, sequenced in a study of T cells in Graves' hyperthyroidism and ophthalmopathy. From the multiplex PCR reads, TCRdb called clonotypes with MiXCR, one entry per CDR3 protein. The data contain roughly 800,000 distinct CDR3 sequences, about two fifths of them singletons. Sequenced: blood. These receptors originate from a man aged 18-30 years with Graves' hyperthyroidism. CDR3s leave out the opening cysteine and the closing phenylalanine or tryptophan.

j_call: TRBJ1-5
v_call: TRBV5-1
cdr3_aa: ASSLVRGQPQH

j_call: TRBJ2-7
v_call: TRBV7-8
cdr3_aa: ASSFLLAGEAYEQY

j_call: TRBJ2-2
v_call: TRBV7-7
cdr3_aa: ASSFLPTENTGELF

j_call: TRBJ2-7
v_call: TRBV5-6
cdr3_aa: ASNLAVTTGEQY

j_call: TRBJ2-7
v_call: TRBV10-3
cdr3_aa: ASSYGLSYEQY

j_call: TRBJ2-6
v_call: TRBV7-9
cdr3_aa: ASSPLGVDGANVLT

j_call: TRBJ1-1
v_call: TRBV7-2
cdr3_aa: ASRGLRNTEAF

j_call: TRBJ1-1
v_call: TRBV10-3
cdr3_aa: ASSLAGRETEAF

j_call: TRBJ1-2
v_call: TRBV6-5
cdr3_aa: ASSYGRVRVDGYT

j_call: TRBJ2-5
v_call: TRBV7-3
cdr3_aa: ASSFTGGGRETQY

j_call: TRBJ1-1
v_call: TRBV7-9
cdr3_aa: ASSLTGAKMNTEAF

j_call: TRBJ1-3
v_call: TRBV2
cdr3_aa: AIRGSGNTIY

j_call: TRBJ1-5
v_call: TRBV19
cdr3_aa: ASSPPADGSNQPQH

j_call: TRBJ1-4
v_call: TRBV7-2
cdr3_aa: ASSLQGAEKLF

j_call: TRBJ1-1
v_call: TRBV9
cdr3_aa: ASRLPEGPSTEAF

j_call: TRBJ2-5
v_call: TRBV5-1
cdr3_aa: ASSWGTGDTLLQETQY

j_call: TRBJ1-4
v_call: TRBV25-1
cdr3_aa: ASSETGDSNEKLF

j_call: TRBJ2-6
v_call: TRBV10-3
cdr3_aa: ASSYGQLTSGANVLT

j_call: TRBJ2-7
v_call: TRBV5-8
cdr3_aa: ASSPQRWEQY

j_call: TRBJ1-2
v_call: TRBV25-1
cdr3_aa: ASSASLAGREGYT

j_call: TRBJ1-6
v_call: TRBV25-1
cdr3_aa: ASSSSGTGGISPLH

j_call: TRBJ1-5
v_call: TRBV4-1
cdr3_aa: ASSQDPGEGQPQH

j_call: TRBJ2-5
v_call: TRBV12-3/TRBV12-4
cdr3_aa: ASSNPMNPQETQY

j_call: TRBJ2-7
v_call: TRBV5-1
cdr3_aa: ASSQDLVSSYEQY

j_call: TRBJ2-5
v_call: TRBV7-8
cdr3_aa: ASSSDGTGGTGETQY

j_call: TRBJ2-7
v_call: TRBV7-9
cdr3_aa: ASSSTGQPYEQY

j_call: TRBJ2-7
v_call: TRBV6-1
cdr3_aa: ARCVEQY

j_call: TRBJ1-1
v_call: TRBV19
cdr3_aa: ASSIHTEAF

j_call: TRBJ1-4
v_call: TRBV20-1
cdr3_aa: SASGRGRMNEKLF